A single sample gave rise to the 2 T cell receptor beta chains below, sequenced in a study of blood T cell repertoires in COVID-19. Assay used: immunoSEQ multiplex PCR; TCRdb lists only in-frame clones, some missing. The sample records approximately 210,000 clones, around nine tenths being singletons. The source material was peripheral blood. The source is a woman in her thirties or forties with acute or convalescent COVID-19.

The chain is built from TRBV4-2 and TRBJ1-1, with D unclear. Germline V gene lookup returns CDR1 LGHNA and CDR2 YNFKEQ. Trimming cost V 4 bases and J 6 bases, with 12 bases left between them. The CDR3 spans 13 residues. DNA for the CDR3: TGTGCCAGCAGCCTCGGGAACGGAGCTGAAGCTTTCTTT. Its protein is CASSLGNGAEAFF.

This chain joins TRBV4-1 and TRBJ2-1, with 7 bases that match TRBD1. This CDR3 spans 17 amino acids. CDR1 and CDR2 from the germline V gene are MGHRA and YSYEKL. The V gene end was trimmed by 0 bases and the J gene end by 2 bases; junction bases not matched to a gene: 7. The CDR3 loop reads CASSQDVVQGAYNEQFF. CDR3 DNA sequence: TGCGCCAGCAGCCAAGATGTCGTCCAGGGGGCCTACAATGAGCAGTTCTTC.